Listed here is a single TCR beta chain. Its specificity is unknown. The data stem from a study of T cell repertoires in cytomegalovirus infection. Study at large: The study used recently identified HLA-C-restricted and well-studied HLA-B-restricted CMV epitopes. Based on public TCR beta signatures, there were indications of CMV infection and of a matching HLA type. Study-wide results and caveats: Summed public TCR beta family frequency identified CMV carriers bearing the relevant HLA.

With 3 bases clipped from V and 3 bases from J, the junction kept 8 bases outside the gene matches. This CDR3 comprises 16 residues. From germline, CDR1 is MNHEY and CDR2 SMNVEV (reference sequence). TCRdb reanalysed the reads using MiXCR and keeps one entry per CDR3 protein. Here the sample spans roughly 800,000 distinct CDR3 sequences, roughly 29% being singletons. The receptor was isolated from a human donor in good health (CMV status not recorded). Some clones in this sample may be carry-over from other donors' samples. Here the sequenced sample was cultured CD8+ T cells from PBMCs, taken from culture after CMV antigen stimulation. V is TRBV27 and J is TRBJ2-3; 8 bases are a match to TRBD2. This CDR3 reads CASSFTSGDYTDTQYF. The CDR3 coding sequence is TGTGCCAGCAGTTTTACTAGCGGCGATTATACAGATACGCAGTATTTT.